One sample yielded the 30 T cell receptor beta chains listed below, sequenced in a study of T cell repertoires in cytomegalovirus infection. These receptors have no known antigen. Via MiXCR, TCRdb re-called the reads, giving one row per CDR3 protein. The sample records approximately 730,000 distinct CDR3 sequences, around 29% being singletons. The input for sequencing was cultured CD8+ T cells from PBMCs, taken from culture after CMV antigen stimulation. These receptors all come from a human donor in good health (CMV status not recorded). Some clones in this sample may be carry-over from other donors' samples.

In its sample, this clonotype was seen many times. The V call is TRBV12-3 or TRBV12-4, the J call TRBJ2-1; 10 nucleotides align to TRBD1. The J segment lost 2 bases and the V segment lost 6 bases, leaving 7 bases of the junction unmatched. The CDR3 is made up of 16 amino acids. In DNA, the CDR3 is TGTGCCAGCAGGGAAACCGGACAGGGGGCCTACAATGAGCAGTTCTTC. Translation: CASRETGQGAYNEQFF.

CDR3 in DNA: TGTGCCACCAGCAGCCACACCTCAGAGCAGCCCCAGCATTTT. Its protein is CATSSHTSEQPQHF. This rearrangement joins TRBV15 to TRBJ1-5; D remains unclear. The CDR3 has 14 amino acids. From germline, CDR1 is LNHNV and CDR2 YYDKDF (reference sequence). V was shortened by 3 bases and J by 7 bases, with 13 bases between the two germline ends.

The chain couples TRBV5-6 to TRBJ2-7, with D possibly being TRBD1 or TRBD2 (5 bases each). The germline CDR1 and CDR2 sequences are SGHDT and YYEEEE. The CDR3 is 14 amino acids. The germline V and J ends were trimmed by 1 base and 3 bases, with 11 bases remaining between them. CDR3 sequence reads: CASSLRDPRYEQYV. Here the CDR3 DNA reads TGTGCCAGCAGCTTGAGGGACCCCCGCTACGAGCAGTACGTC.

As regards this clonotype: Its ends do not fully match the called genes, so a read error is possible. J is TRBJ1-1 and V is TRBV20-1; TRBD1 agrees at 10 bases. The CDR3 covers 14 residues. Germline V gene sequence: CDR1 DFQATT, CDR2 SNEGSKA (reference sequence). The CDR3 protein is CSARVRTGGTEAFF. CDR3 in DNA: TGCAGTGCCAGAGTCAGGACAGGGGGGACTGAAGCTTTCTTT.

This clonotype was counted only a few times. CDR3 sequence reads: CASSPPYRVPLEQYF. The CDR3 DNA sequence: TGTGCCAGCAGTCCCCCTTACAGGGTCCCTCTCGAGCAGTACTTC. The V and J genes are TRBV12-3 or TRBV12-4 and TRBJ2-7; possibly TRBD1 for D (6 bases). The V end lost 5 bases, the J end lost 6 bases, and 20 bases lay between the germline ends. The CDR3 has 15 residues.

The chain is built from TRBV15 and TRBJ2-2, with a tentative D call TRBD1 (7 bases). The V and J ends lost 2 bases and 5 bases respectively, with 12 bases between them. This CDR3 is 15 amino acids long. From germline, CDR1 is LNHNV and CDR2 YYDKDF (reference sequence). The CDR3 DNA reads as TGTGCCACCAGCAGACCGCAGGGGGGAACCGGGGAGCTGTTTTTT. Its translation: CATSRPQGGTGELFF.

This clonotype was found many times. The chain has TRBV12-3 or TRBV12-4 and TRBJ1-5; D remains ambiguous. V was trimmed by 1 base and J by 2 bases, leaving 9 bases between them. This CDR3 region has 15 residues. The CDR3 reads CASSLGWDRNQPQHF. DNA of the CDR3: TGTGCCAGCAGTTTAGGCTGGGATCGCAATCAGCCCCAGCATTTT.

The J gene is TRBJ2-7, the V gene TRBV6-1; 8 bases line up with TRBD1. CDR3 size: 14 residues. V shed 6 bases, J shed 5 bases, and the junction held 9 bases outside the gene matches. CDR1 and CDR2 from the germline V gene are MNHNS and SASEGT. CDR3 residues: CASRERTGHHEQYF. Written as DNA, the CDR3 is TGTGCCAGCAGGGAGAGGACAGGGCACCACGAGCAGTACTTC.

The rearrangement joins TRBV5-4 to TRBJ1-2; no clear D. This CDR3 spans 16 amino acids. Germline V gene data show CDR1 as SGHNT and CDR2 as YYREEE (reference sequence). V dropped 4 bases and J dropped 0 bases, with 16 bases sitting between them. CDR3 residues: CASSTSGLPSNYGYTF. Here the CDR3 DNA reads TGTGCCAGCAGCACATCCGGACTGCCTTCTAACTATGGCTACACCTTC.

The chain recombines TRBV12-5 with TRBJ2-3; TRBD1 aligns across 8 bases. Trimming removed 7 bases from V and 5 bases from J; junction bases left unmatched: 11. The CDR3 contains 15 residues. Per germline, CDR1 LGHNT and CDR2 FRNRAP. The CDR3 sequence is CASALDRGRLDTQYF. CDR3 coding DNA: TGTGCTAGTGCCCTCGACAGGGGAAGATTAGATACGCAGTATTTT.

This clonotype was observed a few times. The chain joins TRBV6-2 or TRBV6-3 to TRBJ2-7, with D uncertain. V was trimmed by 4 bases and J by 3 bases, leaving 16 bases between them. The CDR3 runs 15 residues. The germline V gene encodes CDR1 MNHEY and CDR2 SVGEGT. For the CDR3, the DNA is TGTGCCAGCAGTTCCCATCCGGATTCAATCTACGAGCAGTACGTC. Encoded protein: CASSSHPDSIYEQYV.

There are many counts of this clonotype. The chain has TRBV7-6 and TRBJ2-5; D assignment may be TRBD1 or TRBD2 (5 bases each). This CDR3 has 16 amino acids. In germline, CDR1 is SGHVS, CDR2 FNYEAQ. V was cut by 3 bases and J by 6 bases, with 20 bases left in between. In nucleotides, the CDR3 is TGTGCCAGCAGCTTTAATACCCGGGACCTAAACCAGACCCAGTACTTC. Amino acids: CASSFNTRDLNQTQYF.

The V gene is TRBV7-9, the J gene TRBJ1-4, with 10 positions matching TRBD1. The CDR3 extends over 15 amino acids. Germline CDR1 and CDR2: SEHNR and FQNEAQ (reference sequence). V was pared by 1 base and J by 6 bases, with 2 bases of the junction left unmatched. The CDR3 bases are TGTGCCAGCAGCTTAGTTGGGACAGGGGATGAAAAACTGTTTTTT. Translating it yields CASSLVGTGDEKLFF.

Only a few counts were recorded for this clonotype. The chain links TRBV12-5 to TRBJ2-2, with 9 bases matching TRBD1. The V and J ends lost 8 bases and 7 bases, in that order; junction bases with no gene match: 8. Germline-derived CDR1 and CDR2 are LGHNT and FRNRAP. This CDR3 has 14 amino acids. Written as DNA, the CDR3 is TGTGCTAGTCGCCGGGACAGGGATAACGGGGAGCTGTTTTTT. Amino acids: CASRRDRDNGELFF.

V and J are TRBV6-6 and TRBJ1-4, with 7 bases identical to TRBD1. The junction had 17 bases not matched to a gene; V was cut back by 2 bases and J by 2 bases. The CDR3 extends over 20 amino acids. In germline, CDR1 is MNHNY, CDR2 SVGAGI (reference sequence). In nucleotides, the CDR3 is TGTGCCAGCAGTTACCTGAGGACAGGTCACAAGCAGGTGACTAATGAAAAACTGTTTTTT. Translating gives CASSYLRTGHKQVTNEKLFF.

This clonotype was seen only a few times. This chain uses TRBV20-1 with TRBJ2-7, with D unclear. V shed 0 bases and J shed 6 bases, with 9 bases lying between them. Germline CDR1 DFQATT, CDR2 SNEGSKA (reference sequence). CDR3 size: 12 residues. Here the CDR3 reads CSAREGNSEQYF. The DNA of the CDR3 is TGCAGTGCTAGAGAGGGGAACTCCGAGCAGTACTTC.

V is TRBV5-6 and J is TRBJ1-1; 9 bases are a match to TRBD1. CDR3 length equals 16 residues. The V gene end was trimmed by 4 bases and the J gene end by 3 bases; junction bases not matched to a gene: 10. Germline loops: CDR1 SGHDT, CDR2 YYEEEE. This CDR3 is CASSDGTGSSDTEAFF. CDR3 DNA sequence: TGTGCCAGCAGCGACGGGACAGGGTCGTCGGACACTGAAGCTTTCTTT.

CDR3 in DNA: TGTGCCAGCAGACCAAACAGGGGGCCGGCCTACGAGCAGTACGTC. This gives the protein CASRPNRGPAYEQYV. This chain joins TRBV6-1 and TRBJ2-7; 9 bases are a match to TRBD1. The germline V gene encodes CDR1 MNHNS and CDR2 SASEGT. V trimming: 6 bases; J trimming: 2 bases; junction bases outside the gene matches: 8. The CDR3 is made up of 15 amino acids.

The chain uses TRBV7-6 and TRBJ2-7; 7 bases align to TRBD2. This CDR3 has 15 residues. Germline V CDR1 and CDR2: SGHVS, FNYEAQ. J gave up 2 bases and V 8 bases, and 12 bases lay outside the gene matches. CDR3 sequence reads: CASASGGEFPYEQYF. In DNA form, the CDR3 reads TGTGCCAGCGCCTCGGGGGGAGAGTTCCCCTACGAGCAGTACTTC.

Only a few counts were recorded for this clonotype. This sequence joins TRBV28 and TRBJ1-2; 7 bases are a match to TRBD1. Germline V gene sequence: CDR1 MDHEN, CDR2 SYDVKM. The CDR3 runs to 14 residues. Trimming took 3 bases from V and 5 from J; bases not matched to a gene: 6. CDR3: CASSLYRGIYGYTF. DNA for the CDR3: TGTGCCAGCAGTTTGTACAGGGGAATATATGGCTACACCTTC.

This clonotype was seen more than once but under ten times. J is TRBJ1-2 and V is TRBV9, with 7 bases that match TRBD1. The junction had 10 bases not matched to a gene; V was cut back by 3 bases and J by 5 bases. In germline, CDR1 is SGDLS, CDR2 YYNGEE. The CDR3 sequence is 15 residues long. The CDR3 region is CASSARQGGLYGYTF. CDR3 DNA: TGTGCCAGCAGCGCCAGACAGGGAGGACTATATGGCTACACCTTC.

V gene TRBV6-6 combines with J gene TRBJ2-1; possibly TRBD1 for D (5 bases). Germline-derived CDR1 and CDR2 are MNHNY and SVGAGI (reference sequence). V dropped 2 bases and J dropped 2 bases, with 13 bases sitting between them. This CDR3 region has 16 residues. The CDR3 DNA sequence: TGTGCCAGCAGTTACCAGCCTCCCAGGGCCTACAATGAGCAGTTCTTC. This translates into CASSYQPPRAYNEQFF.

The gene calls are TRBV29-1 and TRBJ2-2; 8 bases are a match to TRBD1. The germline V gene has CDR1 SQVTM and CDR2 ANQGSEA. The CDR3 extends over 12 amino acids. V dropped 7 bases and J dropped 6; count of bases not matched to a gene: 4. The CDR3 spells CSGTGPAGELFF. The CDR3 DNA follows: TGCAGCGGGACAGGGCCGGCCGGGGAGCTGTTTTTT.

In its sample, this clonotype was seen a few times. The CDR3 nucleotides read TGTGCCAGCAGCCCTGATGGACCTTATAGCAATCAGCCCCAGCATTTT. Its protein product is CASSPDGPYSNQPQHF. The rearrangement links TRBV6-1 to TRBJ1-5; no firm D call. Germline assignment: CDR1 MNHNS and CDR2 SASEGT. The germline V and J ends were trimmed by 6 bases and 0 bases, with 15 bases remaining between them. The CDR3 length is 16 residues.

This clonotype was recorded a few times. The chain couples TRBV19 to TRBJ1-2, with D unresolved. Germline V CDR1 and CDR2: LNHDA, SQIVND (reference sequence). The CDR3 is 13 residues long. With 4 bases removed from V and 4 bases from J, the gap between germline ends came to 10 bases. The CDR3 DNA reads TGTGCCAGTAGTAGCCGTACCCGCTATGGCTACACCTTC. Translating gives CASSSRTRYGYTF.

This chain links TRBV12-3 or TRBV12-4 with TRBJ1-3; no definite D call. V was cut by 9 bases and J by 4 bases, with 10 bases left in between. CDR3 length equals 12 residues. CDR3 DNA sequence: TGTGCCAGAAGTGATGACGGAAACACCATATATTTT. Its translation: CARSDDGNTIYF.

The table lists this clonotype with many counts. The chain recombines TRBV7-2 with TRBJ2-3; tentative D call: TRBD2 (5 bases). This CDR3 is built from 15 residues. Germline loops: CDR1 SGHTA, CDR2 FQGNSA. The V and J ends lost 5 bases and 0 bases respectively, with 12 bases between them. The CDR3 coding sequence is TGTGCCAGCAGCCCCGACTATCTTAGCACAGATACGCAGTATTTT. Protein sequence: CASSPDYLSTDTQYF. Using reference TRBV7-2 and TRBJ2-3 for the parts outside the CDR3, the full variable domain is GAGVSQSPSNKVTEKGKDVELRCDPISGHTALYWYRQSLGQGLEFLIYFQGNSAPDKSGLPSDRFSAERTGGSVSTLTIQRTQQEDSAVYLCASSPDYLSTDTQYFGPGTRLTVL.

This clonotype was detected many times. The CDR3 nucleotides are TGTGCCAGCAGCTCCCGGGACTTCCAAGAGACCCAGTACTTC. Protein product: CASSSRDFQETQYF. The chain employs TRBV7-9 and TRBJ2-5, with D perhaps matching TRBD2 (6 bases). The germline gives CDR1 SEHNR, CDR2 FQNEAQ (reference sequence). V was trimmed by 4 bases and J by 1 base, leaving 10 bases between them. The CDR3 has 14 amino acids. Looking up the rest from reference TRBV7-9 and TRBJ2-5 gives the full variable domain: DTGVSQNPRHKITKRGQNVTFRCDPISEHNRLYWYRQTLGQGPEFLTYFQNEAQLEKSRLLSDRFSAERPKGSFSTLEIQRTEQGDSAMYLCASSSRDFQETQYFGPGTRLLVL.

This clonotype came up many times. The rearrangement joins TRBV25-1 to TRBJ1-2; possible D gene TRBD1, 5 bases. V gave up 3 bases and J gave up 7 bases, with 21 bases separating them. This CDR3 comprises 16 residues. Germline CDR1 MGHDK, CDR2 SYGVNS. This CDR3 reads CASSDLPRGDRPGYTF. CDR3 DNA: TGTGCCAGCAGTGATCTCCCCCGGGGGGACCGTCCTGGCTACACCTTC.

This chain links TRBV27 with TRBJ2-7, with 7 bases lining up with TRBD1. The V segment lost 3 bases and the J segment 2 bases; nucleotides outside the gene matches: 4. This CDR3 is 14 amino acids long. In germline, CDR1 is MNHEY, CDR2 SMNVEV (reference sequence). The CDR3 nucleotides read TGTGCCAGCAGTTTCTCCGGGACAGCCTACGAGCAGTACTTC. Amino acid sequence: CASSFSGTAYEQYF.